The rows below give T cell receptor beta chains drawn from one sample of a study of PD-1 blockade in classical Hodgkin lymphoma. Produced via immunoSEQ multiplex PCR; TCRdb's table is partial and in-frame only. The sample contains some 93,000 clones, about 91% of which appear only once. This specimen was peripheral blood mononuclear cells (PBMCs), taken before the second cycle of nivolumab. The receptors shown here come from a human donor with classical Hodgkin lymphoma. Each CDR3 is given with its conserved first and last residue. The D gene is left open where the match is weak. For some rows the clone size is stated as once, few or many, or as a class when expanded; others skip it.

D,J,V,size,DNA,CDR3
NA,TRBJ1-6,TRBV9,NA,TGTGCCAGCAGCCGCACCGGGGGCGCAGCGTATAATTCACCCCTCCACTTT,CASSRTGGAAYNSPLHF
TRBD1,TRBJ2-7,TRBV13,NA,TGTGCCAGCAGCTACCACAGGGGGACAGCCTACGAGCAGTACTTC,CASSYHRGTAYEQYF
NA,TRBJ2-3,TRBV7-3,NA,TGTGCCAGCAGCTTAAACGGAGATAGCACAGATACGCAGTATTTT,CASSLNGDSTDTQYF
TRBD2,TRBJ2-1,TRBV27,once,TGTGCCAGCAGGTTGGGGAGGGCGGCCGAGCAGTTCTTC,CASRLGRAAEQFF
TRBD2,TRBJ2-5,TRBV19,NA,TGTGCCAGTAGCCAGGGAGGGGAGACCCAGTACTTC,CASSQGGETQYF
NA,TRBJ2-1,TRBV19,NA,TGTGCCAGTAGTCCGTTCTATCATGGGGAGGATGAGCAGTTCTTC,CASSPFYHGEDEQFF
NA,TRBJ1-3,TRBV6-5,NA,TGTGCCAGCAGGACAGGTGGTGGAAACACCATATATTTT,CASRTGGGNTIYF
TRBD2,TRBJ2-1,TRBV5-1,NA,TGCGCCAGCAGCTTTCTAGCGGGAGCTGAGCAGTTCTTC,CASSFLAGAEQFF
TRBD2,TRBJ2-5,TRBV7-9,NA,TGTGCCAGCAGCCTGGTGGGTTTAGCGGGACAAGAGACCCAGTACTTC,CASSLVGLAGQETQYF
NA,TRBJ2-7,TRBV7-9,NA,TGTGCCAGCAGCTTAGGATCCGGGGGCGGGTGGTACTTC,CASSLGSGGGWYF
NA,TRBJ2-5,TRBV29-1,NA,TGCAGCGTGATCCCACACGAGGGATATCAAGAGACCCAGTACTTC,CSVIPHEGYQETQYF
TRBD1,TRBJ2-5,TRBV6-1,NA,TGTGCCAGCAGTTTGACAGGGTACGAGACCCAGTACTTC,CASSLTGYETQYF
TRBD2,TRBJ2-7,TRBV4-1,NA,TGCGCCAGCAGCCAAGACCCTTCGGGACTAGCGGGAGGCTACGAGCAGTACTTC,CASSQDPSGLAGGYEQYF
NA,TRBJ1-5,TRBV21-1,NA,TGTGCCAGCAGCAAAAACGACAGGAATCAGCCCCAGCATTTT,CASSKNDRNQPQHF
NA,TRBJ1-2,TRBV28,NA,TGTGCCAGCAGCTCGGGGTTATTGTATGGCTACACCTTC,CASSSGLLYGYTF
NA,TRBJ2-7,TRBV11-1,NA,TGTGCCAGCAGCTTAGGGACAGTTAGTCTCGAGCAGTACTTC,CASSLGTVSLEQYF
NA,TRBJ2-7,TRBV2,NA,TGTGCCAGCCTGTCCGACACCTCCTACGAGCAGTACTTC,CASLSDTSYEQYF
NA,TRBJ2-3,TRBV27,once,TGTGCCAGCAGTTTAAACCCCGGACAGAGGTACACAGATACGCAGTATTTT,CASSLNPGQRYTDTQYF
NA,TRBJ2-5,TRBV18,once,TGTGCCAGCTCACCAGCAGAGACCCAGTACTTC,CASSPAETQYF
NA,TRBJ1-5,TRBV28,few,TGTGCCAGCAGCCCCGGGGGCATCACGTCAATGGGTCAGCCCCAGCATTTT,CASSPGGITSMGQPQHF
TRBD1,TRBJ2-7,TRBV5-4,NA,TGTGCCAGCAGCTTGCGGACAGGGGGTATCTACGAGCAGTACTTC,CASSLRTGGIYEQYF
NA,TRBJ1-1,TRBV5-1,NA,TGCGCCAGCAGCTCCAGGGGTCTGAACACTGAAGCTTTCTTT,CASSSRGLNTEAFF
NA,TRBJ1-1,TRBV28,NA,TGTGCCAGCAGCCCCAATTTTCGTGAAGTGAACACTGAAGCTTTCTTT,CASSPNFREVNTEAFF
TRBD1,TRBJ2-7,TRBV5-1,NA,TGCGCCAGCAGCACCGGGACAGGGGTCTACGAGCAGTACTTC,CASSTGTGVYEQYF
NA,TRBJ2-5,TRBV2,NA,TGTGCCAGCAGTGACTCGACGTTACAAGAGACCCAGTACTTC,CASSDSTLQETQYF
TRBD1,TRBJ1-3,TRBV18,NA,TGTGCCAGCTCACCGGCGGACAGGGTCTCTGGAAACACCATATATTTT,CASSPADRVSGNTIYF
NA,TRBJ1-6,TRBV6-6,once,TGTGCCAGCAATGGCAGGCGAAATTCACCCCTCCACTTT,CASNGRRNSPLHF
NA,TRBJ2-3,TRBV29-1,NA,TGCAGCGTTGAGAGGCAGAGCACAGATACGCAGTATTTT,CSVERQSTDTQYF
NA,TRBJ2-3,TRBV27,once,TGTGCCAGCAGTTCACATAGCACAGATACGCAGTATTTT,CASSSHSTDTQYF
NA,TRBJ2-7,TRBV5-1,NA,TGCGCCAGCAGCTTGAGCCTGAGCTCCTACGAGCAGTACTTC,CASSLSLSSYEQYF
TRBD1,TRBJ2-5,TRBV18,once,TGTGCCAGCTCACCAGTGGACAGGGAACAAGAGACCCAGTACTTC,CASSPVDREQETQYF
TRBD1,TRBJ1-2,TRBV4-1,NA,TGCGCCAGCAGCCAAGTCTCCTCACAGGGGGCGGCTGGCTACACCTTC,CASSQVSSQGAAGYTF
NA,TRBJ2-2,TRBV5-4,NA,TGTGCCAGCAGCTTACGGGGGCTCAGCGGGGAGCTGTTTTTT,CASSLRGLSGELFF
NA,TRBJ1-5,TRBV19,once,TGTGCCAGTAGTACCGTGCGGGGGGAGGTTCAGCCCCAGCATTTT,CASSTVRGEVQPQHF
TRBD2,TRBJ2-7,TRBV9,NA,TGTGCCAGCAGCGTAGAGCCGCGGGGGGCCTACGAGCAGTACTTC,CASSVEPRGAYEQYF
NA,TRBJ2-3,TRBV7-3,NA,TGTGCCAGCAGCTTCGGGGGTATGACAGATACGCAGTATTTT,CASSFGGMTDTQYF
NA,TRBJ1-4,TRBV6-1,NA,TGTGCCAGCAGTACACAGGGTGGGACTAATGAAAAACTGTTTTTT,CASSTQGGTNEKLFF
NA,TRBJ2-5,TRBV7-8,NA,TGTGCCAGCAGCTTAGTGGGGACCATGGAAGAGACCCAGTACTTC,CASSLVGTMEETQYF
NA,TRBJ2-2,TRBV15,NA,TGTGCCACCAGCAGAGGGAACACCGGGGAGCTGTTTTTT,CATSRGNTGELFF
NA,TRBJ2-5,TRBV6-5,NA,TGTGCCAGCAGTTACGATGAGACCCAGTACTTC,CASSYDETQYF
NA,TRBJ2-2,TRBV5-1,NA,TGCGCCAGCAGCTTTAACTCGGGGGAGAACACCGGGGAGCTGTTTTTT,CASSFNSGENTGELFF
NA,TRBJ1-6,TRBV6-1,NA,TGTGCCAGCAGTGACGCGCAACTGACCACTTCTTCACCCCTCCACTTT,CASSDAQLTTSSPLHF
NA,TRBJ1-1,TRBV4-2,NA,TGTGCCAGCAGCCAAGATTCGGGAAACACTGAAGCTTTCTTT,CASSQDSGNTEAFF
TRBD1,TRBJ1-5,TRBV6-1,NA,TGTGCCAGCAGAGACCCGACAGGGAGGAATCAGCCCCAGCATTTT,CASRDPTGRNQPQHF
NA,TRBJ1-1,TRBV19,NA,TGTGCCAGTAGTATTGGTCCAAGGGTGAACACTGAAGCTTTCTTT,CASSIGPRVNTEAFF
NA,TRBJ1-1,TRBV5-4,NA,TGTGCCAGCAGCTTAGGAAGGGATATGAACACTGAAGCTTTCTTT,CASSLGRDMNTEAFF
TRBD1,TRBJ2-7,TRBV19,NA,TGTGCCACCAGAGACAGGGTCAGATTTGGCGAGCAGTACTTC,CATRDRVRFGEQYF
TRBD1,TRBJ2-5,TRBV27,NA,TGTGCCAGCAGTTTAAACAGGGGGCAAGAGACCCAGTACTTC,CASSLNRGQETQYF
NA,TRBJ2-2,TRBV5-1,NA,TGCGCCAGCAGCCAGGGGACCGTTAACACCGGGGAGCTGTTTTTT,CASSQGTVNTGELFF
TRBD2,TRBJ2-1,TRBV19,NA,TGTGCCAGTAGTATTTCCGGGACTAGTCGCTACAATGAGCAGTTCTTC,CASSISGTSRYNEQFF
TRBD1,TRBJ1-6,TRBV7-2,NA,TGTGCCAGCAGCTTGGGCTGGGACAGAAATTCACCCCTCCACTTT,CASSLGWDRNSPLHF
NA,TRBJ1-6,TRBV5-1,NA,TGCGCCAGCAGCTTGGTCGTGCGGACAGCCTGGGGCGATAATTCACCCCTCCACTTT,CASSLVVRTAWGDNSPLHF
NA,TRBJ1-5,TRBV7-3,once,TGTGCCAGCAGCTTAAATCCGGAGCAGCCCCAGCATTTT,CASSLNPEQPQHF
NA,TRBJ2-2,TRBV6-5,NA,TGTGCCAGCAGTTACCGCACGGCGATGGGCACCGGGGAGCTGTTTTTT,CASSYRTAMGTGELFF
NA,TRBJ1-1,TRBV6-1,NA,TGTGCCAGCAGTGTTCAGTCGGGTACTGAAGCTTTCTTT,CASSVQSGTEAFF
NA,TRBJ2-1,TRBV25-1,NA,TGTGCCAGCAGTGATGTGAGATTAGCGGAGCAGTTCTTC,CASSDVRLAEQFF
NA,TRBJ2-2,TRBV18,NA,TGTGCCAGCTCACCAGGGATTGCCGGGGAGCTGTTTTTT,CASSPGIAGELFF